This TCR beta chain was recorded in a study of blood T cell repertoires in COVID-19. Using immunoSEQ multiplex PCR, the repertoire was profiled, and TCRdb retains in-frame clones only, with some absent. The repertoire holds roughly 250,000 clones, 87% seen once, with roughly 7% in the top ten. The CDR3 loop spans 21 amino acids. From germline, CDR1 is SGHRS and CDR2 YFSETQ. The junction had 11 bases not matched to a gene; V was cut back by 0 bases and J by 0 bases. This receptor was identified in a man between 60 and 70 years old who had recovered from COVID-19. V and J are TRBV5-1 and TRBJ2-1; 14 positions match TRBD2. Material: peripheral blood. In nucleotides, the CDR3 is TGCGCCAGCAGCTTGGGCGGACTAGCGGGGGGCTCCGATAGCTCCTACAATGAGCAGTTCTTC. This codes for CASSLGGLAGGSDSSYNEQFF.